A selection of T cell receptor beta chains follows, all from one sample in a study of T-cell memory formation after mild COVID-19. TCRdb itself ran the 5' RACE reads through MiXCR, one entry per CDR3 protein. The sample carries 250,000 to 300,000 distinct CDR3 sequences, less than 20% recorded once. The sequenced sample consisted of PBMCs or a T cell subset sorted from them (not recorded which). These receptors originate from a man between 18 and 35 years old who had mild COVID-19 (a few samples of this study predate the infection). Cell type and time point are not known. Each CDR3 is given with its conserved first and last residue. D genes are given only for firm matches. Clone size, where shown, is once, few, many, or a class for clones that have expanded.

TRBJ2-6 | TRBV4-2 | TRBD1 | few | CASSRTGASSGANVLTF | TGTGCCAGCAGCCGGACAGGGGCTAGCTCTGGGGCCAACGTCCTGACTTTC
TRBJ2-5 | TRBV29-1 | . | . | CSVEPGHPIETQYF | TGCAGCGTTGAACCGGGACACCCGATAGAGACCCAGTACTTC
TRBJ2-2 | TRBV5-1 | . | . | CASRRETNTGELFF | TGCGCCAGCCGGCGGGAAACGAACACCGGGGAGCTGTTTTTT
TRBJ2-5 | TRBV7-2 | TRBD2 | . | CASSQTGTSRETQYF | TGTGCCAGCAGCCAGACCGGGACTAGCCGAGAGACCCAGTACTTC
TRBJ2-6 | TRBV29-1 | . | . | CSVPEGGLSGANVLTF | TGCAGCGTTCCCGAAGGAGGCTTATCTGGGGCCAACGTCCTGACTTTC
TRBJ2-1 | TRBV5-1 | . | . | CASSDTGRDNEQFF | TGCGCCAGCAGCGATACAGGGAGAGACAATGAGCAGTTCTTC
TRBJ2-1 | TRBV10-1 | TRBD2 | . | CASSPLREGDEQFF | TGCGCCAGCAGCCCCCTGAGGGAGGGCGATGAGCAGTTCTTC
TRBJ2-1 | TRBV7-3 | . | many | CASSSDCNLTYNEQFF | TGTGCCAGCAGCTCAGACTGTAATTTAACCTACAATGAGCAGTTCTTC
TRBJ2-7 | TRBV7-9 | . | . | CASLPFRDGAYEQYF | TGTGCCAGCCTACCCTTCCGGGACGGAGCCTACGAGCAGTACTTC
TRBJ2-1 | TRBV20-1 | TRBD1 | few | CTPRSQGVYNEQFF | TGCACACCCAGATCACAGGGGGTCTACAATGAGCAGTTCTTC
TRBJ1-6 | TRBV20-1 | TRBD1 | once | CSAKGDRGRNSPLHF | TGCAGTGCTAAGGGGGACAGGGGTCGTAATTCACCCCTCCACTTT
TRBJ2-3 | TRBV10-1 | . | . | CASSAGTTPDTQYF | TGCGCCAGCAGCGCGGGGACAACCCCTGATACGCAGTATTTT
TRBJ2-6 | TRBV5-1 | . | many | CASSLGQFSGANVLTF | TGCGCCAGCAGCTTGGGACAGTTCTCTGGGGCCAACGTCCTGACTTTC